This TCR beta chain stems from a study of beta chain features in type 1 diabetes. Of the isolated RNA, all was reverse transcribed, and so the sequenced material was expressed TCRB transcripts. Using immunoSEQ multiplex PCR, the repertoire was profiled, and TCRdb retains in-frame clones only, with some absent. This table has almost 250,000 clones, less than 15% appearing once. Study results and caveats: When Type 1 diabetes patients were examined, their TCRB CDR3s proved moderately but significantly shorter in all four CD4+ subsets.

As to this clone: Its matching antigen is unknown.

Looked up from germline, CDR1 is ENHRY and CDR2 is SYGVKD. V shed 9 bases and J 7 bases; nucleotides not matched to a gene: 8. This CDR3 has 13 residues. The sequenced sample consisted of naive CD4+ T cells from blood. This chain connects TRBV10-3 to TRBJ2-3; 9 bases agree with TRBD1. The TCR comes from a woman aged 40 to 50 in good health. This chain's CDR3 is CAIRDRDNHTQYF. The CDR3 bases are TGTGCCATACGGGACAGGGATAATCATACGCAGTATTTT.